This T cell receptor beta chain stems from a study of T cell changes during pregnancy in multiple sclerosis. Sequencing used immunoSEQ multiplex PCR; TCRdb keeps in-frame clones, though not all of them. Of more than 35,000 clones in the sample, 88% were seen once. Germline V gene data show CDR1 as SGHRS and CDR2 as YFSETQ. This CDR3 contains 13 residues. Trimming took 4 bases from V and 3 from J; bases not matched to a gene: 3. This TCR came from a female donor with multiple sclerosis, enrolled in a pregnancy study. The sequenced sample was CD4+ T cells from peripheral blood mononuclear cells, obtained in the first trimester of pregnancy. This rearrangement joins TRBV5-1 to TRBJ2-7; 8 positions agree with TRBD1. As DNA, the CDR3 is TGCGCCAGCAGCGCGGGACAGGTCTACGAGCAGTACTTC. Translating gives CASSAGQVYEQYF.